Listed here are 13 T cell receptor beta chains from one sample, sequenced in a study of T cells after posttransplantation cyclophosphamide. The data were produced by immunoSEQ multiplex PCR, yet TCRdb's version contains in-frame clones alone and is incomplete. The sample has fewer than 20,000 clones, roughly 80% seen once. Methotrexate plus calcineurin inhibitor accompanied controls' myeloablative marrow transplants; sampling was 1 year later. Specimen: PBMCs, collected 441 days after allogeneic stem cell transplant with calcineurin inhibitor and methotrexate. These receptors all stem from a male patient aged 25 to 39 who received an allogeneic stem cell transplant from an unrelated donor, was CMV-positive, and had acute and chronic GVHD. Some T cells here may be from the graft donor.

DNA for the CDR3: TGTGCCAGCAGCACCCCGGGTCAGGGAAGTGAAAAACTGTTTTTT. This encodes CASSTPGQGSEKLFF. The rearrangement uses TRBV9 and TRBJ1-4; D possibly corresponds to TRBD1 (5 bases). CDR1 is SGDLS and CDR2 is YYNGEE in the germline V gene. The CDR3 runs to 15 residues. The ends were cut back, 4 bases at V and 7 bases at J, with 17 bases in the middle. Complete variable domain (other parts from reference TRBV9 and TRBJ1-4): DSGVTQTPKHLITATGQRVTLRCSPRSGDLSVYWYQQSLDQGLQFLIQYYNGEERAKGNILERFSAQQFPDLHSELNLSSLELGDSALYFCASSTPGQGSEKLFFGSGTQLSVL.

The J gene is TRBJ1-1, the V gene TRBV2; D perhaps matches TRBD1 (5 bases). The length of the CDR3 is 15 residues. The germline V gene encodes CDR1 SNHLY and CDR2 FYNNEI. V was cut by 6 bases and J by 5 bases, with 19 bases left in between. The CDR3: CASRGGRAFGTEAFF. As DNA, the CDR3 is TGTGCCAGCAGGGGGGGGAGGGCGTTTGGGACTGAAGCTTTCTTT.

The chain employs TRBV27 and TRBJ1-1; no clear D gene. CDR1 and CDR2 (germline): MNHEY, SMNVEV (reference sequence). CDR3 length: 15 residues. V lost 0 bases to trimming and J lost 0 bases, with 8 bases between them. CDR3: CASSLSTSLNTEAFF. The CDR3 DNA is TGTGCCAGCAGTTTATCGACATCCTTGAACACTGAAGCTTTCTTT.

This chain uses TRBV6-5 with TRBJ2-5, with D perhaps matching TRBD1 (5 bases). Germline assignment: CDR1 MNHEY and CDR2 SVGAGI. Trimming stripped 10 bases from V and 2 bases from J, with 20 bases between. There are 15 residues in the CDR3. The CDR3 sequence is CATRPKTGFQETQYF. CDR3 coding DNA: TGTGCCACGCGACCTAAAACAGGATTTCAAGAGACCCAGTACTTC.

This chain links TRBV29-1 with TRBJ1-1; D call uncertain. The CDR3 consists of 9 residues. From germline, CDR1 is SQVTM and CDR2 ANQGSEA. V dropped 6 bases and J dropped 9 bases, with 8 bases sitting between them. In DNA form, the CDR3 reads TGCAGCGTCCGAGTTAAAGCTTTCTTT. Residues: CSVRVKAFF.

The chain links TRBV27 to TRBJ2-7, with 7 bases matching TRBD1. This CDR3 spans 14 amino acids. Germline lookup yields CDR1 MNHEY and CDR2 SMNVEV (reference sequence). The ends lost 6 bases at V and 0 bases at J; junction bases unmatched: 5. DNA of the CDR3: TGTGCCAGCAGCACCGGGACAGCCTCCTACGAGCAGTACTTC. Translating it yields CASSTGTASYEQYF.

V and J are TRBV7-2 and TRBJ2-3, with D tentatively TRBD2 (5 bases). The CDR3 extends over 15 amino acids. Germline lookup yields CDR1 SGHTA and CDR2 FQGNSA. The V end was cut by 5 bases, the J end by 2 bases, with 14 bases between. The CDR3 reads CASSPAGSHTDTQYF. The CDR3 coding sequence is TGTGCCAGCAGCCCTGCGGGTAGCCACACAGATACGCAGTATTTT. The variable domain in full, with the rest retrieved from reference TRBV7-2 and TRBJ2-3, is GAGVSQSPSNKVTEKGKDVELRCDPISGHTALYWYRQSLGQGLEFLIYFQGNSAPDKSGLPSDRFSAERTGGSVSTLTIQRTQQEDSAVYLCASSPAGSHTDTQYFGPGTRLTVL.

The chain joins TRBV6-6 to TRBJ1-2; D is undetermined. Per the germline V gene, CDR1 is MNHNY and CDR2 is SVGAGI (reference sequence). Trimming left V 0 bases short and J 8 bases short, with 10 bases between. The CDR3 length is 13 residues. CDR3 loop: CASSYSAGRGYTF. The CDR3 nucleotides read TGTGCCAGCAGTTACTCTGCTGGGCGAGGCTACACCTTC.

The CDR3 sequence is CASSKSRANTGELFF. For the CDR3, the DNA is TGTGCCAGCAGCAAGAGCAGGGCGAACACCGGGGAGCTGTTTTTT. The chain has TRBV7-2 and TRBJ2-2, with D maybe TRBD1 (5 bases). Deletions cut 5 bases from V and 0 bases from J, with 10 bases between. The germline V gene encodes CDR1 SGHTA and CDR2 FQGNSA. The CDR3 contains 15 residues.

This rearrangement joins TRBV4-3 to TRBJ2-3; possibly TRBD2 for D (7 bases). This CDR3 contains 18 residues. Germline V CDR1 and CDR2: LGHNA, YSLEER. V was cut by 0 bases and J by 4 bases, with 20 bases left in between. CDR3 coding DNA: TGCGCCAGCAGCCAAGATGGCCCCGGGGGGCAACTGGCAGATACGCAGTATTTT. This codes for CASSQDGPGGQLADTQYF.

The gene calls are TRBV7-2 and TRBJ2-2, with a possible D match to TRBD2 (5 bases). The CDR3 extends over 15 amino acids. V lost 2 bases to trimming and J lost 5 bases, with 12 bases between them. Germline assignment: CDR1 SGHTA and CDR2 FQGNSA. The CDR3 DNA is TGTGCCAGCAGCTTATTGGCAGGCGGGACCGGGGAGCTGTTTTTT. Amino acid sequence: CASSLLAGGTGELFF.

The chain recombines TRBV5-1 with TRBJ2-1, with 7 positions matching TRBD1. Germline loops: CDR1 SGHRS, CDR2 YFSETQ. The CDR3 loop spans 15 amino acids. The J segment lost 3 bases and the V segment lost 0 bases, leaving 3 bases of the junction unmatched. DNA for the CDR3: TGCGCCAGCAGCTTGGAAGGGGGCAGCTACAATGAGCAGTTCTTC. It translates to CASSLEGGSYNEQFF.

The rearrangement links TRBV7-3 to TRBJ1-1; no reliable D call. Germline CDR1 SGHTA, CDR2 FQGTGA. Trimming left V 3 bases short and J 5 bases short, with 13 bases between. The CDR3 has 14 amino acids. The CDR3 reads CASSLFRPRTEAFF. CDR3 sequence (DNA): TGTGCCAGCAGCTTGTTTCGCCCCCGGACTGAAGCTTTCTTT.